This T cell receptor beta chain was identified in a study of T cell responses to AZD1222 COVID-19 vaccine. Notes on the study in general: Two AZD1222 administrations were followed by greater Spike-specific TCR breadth and depth. At study baseline, merely six AZD1222 recipients were seropositive.

Sequencing used immunoSEQ multiplex PCR; TCRdb keeps in-frame clones, though not all of them. The sample has around 120,000 clones, 88% seen once. A remark on this clone: Its matching antigen is unknown.

In germline, CDR1 is SNHLY, CDR2 FYNNEI. This CDR3 is built from 14 residues. The ends lost 6 bases at V and 3 bases at J; junction bases unmatched: 5. The rearrangement joins TRBV2 to TRBJ1-5, with 7 positions matching TRBD1. This specimen was peripheral blood, taken on day 0 of MenACWY control vaccination. This TCR came from an adult in good health. The DNA for the CDR3 is TGTGCCAGCAGGACGACAGGGCCCAATCAGCCCCAGCATTTT. Translation gives CASRTTGPNQPQHF.